The 20 T cell receptor beta chains reported below all come from one sample, sequenced in a study of blood T cell repertoires in COVID-19. Assay: immunoSEQ multiplex PCR; the TCRdb copy retains only in-frame clones and omits some. The sample consists of roughly 180,000 clones, about four fifths of them appearing once. Material for sequencing was peripheral blood. The receptor source for this set is a woman in her thirties or forties with COVID-19, enrolled during active disease.

The chain combines TRBV28 with TRBJ1-4; possible D gene TRBD1, 5 bases. The CDR3 runs 15 residues. The V gene lost 4 bases and the J gene lost 8 bases, with 17 bases spanning the gap. Germline CDR1 is MDHEN and CDR2 is SYDVKM. CDR3 amino acids: CASSSTPPTDEKLFF. The CDR3 nucleotides are TGTGCCAGCAGTTCCACGCCACCGACAGACGAAAAACTGTTTTTT.

The chain is built from TRBV6-5 and TRBJ2-7; 8 positions match TRBD2. With V trimmed by 0 bases and J by 4 bases, 5 bases remained unmatched. The CDR3 totals 15 residues. Germline V CDR1 and CDR2: MNHEY, SVGAGI. In DNA, the CDR3 is TGTGCCAGCAGTTACTCCAGCGGGAGACAGTACGAGCAGTACTTC. Protein product: CASSYSSGRQYEQYF.

V usage is TRBV25-1 and J usage is TRBJ2-5; 10 bases fit TRBD2. The CDR3 consists of 14 residues. V gave up 5 bases and J gave up 4 bases; unmatched junction bases: 4. Germline CDR1 reads MGHDK; CDR2 reads SYGVNS. CDR3 sequence reads: CASSSSGRLETQYF. The CDR3 DNA reads as TGTGCCAGCAGTTCTAGCGGGAGACTAGAGACCCAGTACTTC.

The genes are TRBV7-8 and TRBJ1-4; 11 bases line up with TRBD1. The CDR3 length is 18 residues. Unmatched junction bases numbered 11, after V lost 5 bases and J lost 3 bases. Germline V lookup: CDR1 SGHVS, CDR2 FQNEAQ. The CDR3, as DNA: TGTGCCAGCAGCCGGACAGGGGGCGCGTGGCCAGCTAATGAAAAACTGTTTTTT. This codes for CASSRTGGAWPANEKLFF.

V gene TRBV3-1 (or the pseudogene TRBV3-2) combines with J gene TRBJ2-6; TRBD2 matches at 7 bases. Germline-derived CDR1 and CDR2 are LGHDT and YNNKEL (reference sequence). CDR3 length equals 17 residues. V shed 0 bases, J shed 3 bases, and the junction held 5 bases outside the gene matches. The CDR3 here is CASSQDRSGGGANVLTF. CDR3 in DNA: TGTGCCAGCAGCCAAGATCGATCGGGGGGTGGGGCCAACGTCCTGACTTTC.

In this sample, this clone turned up once. The chain carries TRBV7-8 and TRBJ2-7, with D possibly matching TRBD2 (6 bases). The CDR3 has 15 amino acids. V lost 6 bases to trimming and J lost 2 bases, with 17 bases between them. CDR1 and CDR2 from the germline V gene are SGHVS and FQNEAQ. CDR3 residues: CASSLMAGRTYEQYF. The CDR3 bases are TGTGCCAGCAGTCTCATGGCGGGGCGAACCTACGAGCAGTACTTC.

The chain combines TRBV6-4 with TRBJ1-1, with D possibly matching TRBD1 (6 bases). The germline gives CDR1 MRHNA, CDR2 SNTAGT. V gave up 0 bases and J gave up 4 bases, with 18 bases separating them. The CDR3 has 17 residues. CDR3 sequence (DNA): TGTGCCAGCAGTGACTCGATTCGAGACCAGACAGGCACTGAAGCTTTCTTT. It codes for CASSDSIRDQTGTEAFF.

This clone was seen only once. This sequence joins TRBV6-5 and TRBJ2-7, with TRBD1 matching 7 bases. This CDR3 has 14 residues. V gave up 7 bases and J gave up 5 bases; unmatched junction bases: 11. Germline V CDR1 and CDR2: MNHEY, SVGAGI. The CDR3 DNA sequence: TGTGCCAGCACCCGGACAGGTAGTTCCCACGAGCAGTACGTC. This codes for CASTRTGSSHEQYV.

CDR3 region: CASSVALAVHEQFF. The DNA for the CDR3 is TGTGCCAGCAGCGTAGCCCTAGCGGTCCATGAGCAGTTCTTC. V is TRBV9 and J is TRBJ2-1; the match to TRBD2 covers 7 bases. The CDR3 contains 14 residues. J gave up 8 bases and V 0 bases, and 5 bases lay outside the gene matches. Germline V gene lookup returns CDR1 SGDLS and CDR2 YYNGEE.

The chain has TRBV28 and TRBJ1-5; possible D gene TRBD1, 5 bases. V was pared by 5 bases and J by 6 bases, with 17 bases between. Germline CDR1 reads MDHEN; CDR2 reads SYDVKM. CDR3 size: 15 residues. The CDR3 nucleotides read TGTGCCAGCAGTCCCCTGATGGGGGGTATTCAGCCCCAGCATTTT. Translated: CASSPLMGGIQPQHF.

The chain employs TRBV20-1 and TRBJ2-1, with a possible D match to TRBD2 (5 bases). The CDR3 consists of 10 residues. Germline V gives CDR1 DFQATT, CDR2 SNEGSKA (reference sequence). V was shortened by 7 bases and J by 5 bases, with 6 bases between the two germline ends. The CDR3 nucleotides are TGCAGTGGCGGGCACAATGAGCAGTTCTTC. As protein: CSGGHNEQFF.

This clone was detected a few times. The chain joins TRBV5-6 to TRBJ2-7; D possibly corresponds to TRBD2 (5 bases). CDR3 length equals 14 residues. In germline, CDR1 is SGHDT, CDR2 YYEEEE. Trimming left V 2 bases short and J 2 bases short, with 11 bases between. The CDR3 coding sequence is TGTGCCAGCAGCTTCTCCGGGCGGGCCTACGAGCAGTACTTC. It specifies CASSFSGRAYEQYF.

The V call is TRBV29-1, the J call TRBJ1-5; 9 bases map to TRBD1. This CDR3 is built from 13 residues. Germline CDR1 SQVTM, CDR2 ANQGSEA. With 6 bases clipped from V and 6 bases from J, the junction kept 6 bases outside the gene matches. CDR3 in amino acids: CSVTGGMGQPQHF. The CDR3 DNA follows: TGCAGCGTCACAGGGGGCATGGGTCAGCCCCAGCATTTT.

This clone was recorded only once. V usage is TRBV7-9 and J usage is TRBJ1-2; no reliable D call. The CDR3 spans 14 residues. Germline loops: CDR1 SEHNR, CDR2 FQNEAQ (reference sequence). The V and J ends lost 5 bases and 6 bases respectively, with 16 bases between them. CDR3 in amino acids: CASSQRREIHGYTF. CDR3 DNA sequence: TGTGCCAGCAGCCAAAGACGGGAAATCCATGGCTACACCTTC.

The chain links TRBV27 to TRBJ1-1; tentatively, D is TRBD1 (6 bases). Germline loops: CDR1 MNHEY, CDR2 SMNVEV (reference sequence). V lost 6 bases and J lost 0, with 20 bases in between. CDR3 size: 17 residues. The CDR3 coding sequence is TGTGCCAGCAGCCCTAAGTGGGCGTGGGACATGAACACTGAAGCTTTCTTT. As protein: CASSPKWAWDMNTEAFF.

V is TRBV19 and J is TRBJ2-2; D not certain. Germline V gene lookup returns CDR1 LNHDA and CDR2 SQIVND (reference sequence). V dropped 5 bases and J dropped 6 bases, with 10 bases sitting between them. The length of the CDR3 is 13 residues. The DNA for the CDR3 is TGTGCCAGTAGTTTTTCTAGTGCCGGGGAGCTGTTTTTT. This gives the protein CASSFSSAGELFF.

This clone occurred once. This CDR3 reads CASSSRTGTGEQYF. CDR3 coding DNA: TGTGCCAGCAGTTCGAGGACAGGGACGGGCGAGCAGTACTTC. The chain combines TRBV28 with TRBJ2-7; 8 positions match TRBD1. CDR3 length: 14 residues. The junction had 8 bases not matched to a gene; V was cut back by 4 bases and J by 6 bases. CDR1 is MDHEN, CDR2 SYDVKM, per germline.

This chain joins TRBV7-6 and TRBJ2-2; a possible D gene is TRBD1 (5 bases). The CDR3 extends over 15 amino acids. The germline CDR1 and CDR2 sequences are SGHVS and FNYEAQ. V lost 3 bases and J lost 3, with 11 bases in between. CDR3 sequence (DNA): TGTGCCAGCAGCTTGACAGCCGGTTACACCGGGGAGCTGTTTTTT. Amino acid sequence: CASSLTAGYTGELFF.

V usage is TRBV5-4 and J usage is TRBJ2-1; 7 bases map to TRBD2. The CDR3 runs 17 residues. The germline gives CDR1 SGHNT, CDR2 YYREEE (reference sequence). V was clipped by 0 bases and J by 6 bases; unmatched bases: 12. In DNA form, the CDR3 reads TGTGCCAGCAGCTTGGGGTTCGGTCCGGGCGGGGGCAATGAGCAGTTCTTC. It specifies CASSLGFGPGGGNEQFF.

The V and J genes are TRBV14 and TRBJ1-3; tentatively, D is TRBD1 (6 bases). The germline CDR1 and CDR2 sequences are SGHDN and FVKESK. The CDR3 has 15 residues. Trimming shortened V by 1 base and J by 2 bases, and 9 bases separated the two germline ends. CDR3 region: CASSQVHRAGNTIYF. CDR3 nucleotides: TGTGCCAGCAGCCAAGTTCACAGGGCTGGAAACACCATATATTTT.